This TCR beta chain is from a study of beta chain features in type 1 diabetes. With respect to this clone: The antigen is not known.

Study-level points and caveats: Type 1 diabetes patients showed a moderate but significant shortening of TCRB CDR3s in all four CD4+ subsets.

Trimming left V 1 base short and J 2 bases short, with 7 bases between. This CDR3 is 14 amino acids long. Per the germline V gene, CDR1 is SGHTA and CDR2 is FQGTGA. Reverse transcribing all isolated RNA meant expressed TCRB transcripts were sequenced. Sequencing used immunoSEQ multiplex PCR; TCRdb keeps in-frame clones, though not all of them. This sample has a few hundred thousand clones, with roughly 25% found just once. The origin of this receptor is a woman younger than 45 with type 1 diabetes. The chain has TRBV7-3 and TRBJ2-3; weak D call: TRBD2 (6 bases). Sequenced sample: naive CD4+ T cells from blood. The CDR3 loop is CASSLSGITDTQYF. CDR3 nucleotide sequence: TGTGCCAGCAGCTTAAGCGGGATCACAGATACGCAGTATTTT.